This T cell receptor (beta chain) was sequenced in a study of blood T cell repertoires in COVID-19. Some clones are missing from TCRdb's copy, which holds only in-frame ones; the method was immunoSEQ multiplex PCR. The table shows around 140,000 clones, with 80% to 90% occurring only once. The material sequenced was peripheral blood. The TCR originated in a man in his fifties with active COVID-19.

The chain's CDR3 is CASSIGPVGQGLFGYTF. DNA for the CDR3: TGTGCCAGCAGCATAGGGCCGGTAGGACAGGGCTTGTTTGGCTACACCTTC. The chain recombines TRBV7-2 with TRBJ1-2, with 8 bases fitting TRBD1. V was pared by 5 bases and J by 7 bases, with 18 bases of the junction left unmatched. This CDR3 contains 17 residues. Germline-derived CDR1 and CDR2 are SGHTA and FQGNSA.